The 25 T cell receptor beta chains below all came from one sample that was sequenced in a study of spatial heterogeneity in lung cancer. The time point: sample taken at primary tumor resection. In each case, whole RNA from tumor, nontumor lung or frozen PBMC was sequenced unsorted. TCRdb re-derived calls from the 5' RACE reads in MiXCR, one entry per CDR3 protein. The sample lists some 37,000 distinct CDR3 sequences, 5.2% seen once, with more than 25% in the top ten. The sequenced sample was PBMCs, obtained at surgery. The receptor set was obtained from a female donor with early-stage non-small cell lung cancer.

This clonotype was observed a few times. The chain links TRBV5-1 to TRBJ2-2, with 7 bases that match TRBD2. With 0 bases clipped from V and 6 bases from J, the junction kept 2 bases outside the gene matches. CDR1 and CDR2 from the germline V gene are SGHRS and YFSETQ. This CDR3 has 14 residues. CDR3 region: CASSLGLAAGELFF. The CDR3 coding sequence is TGCGCCAGCAGCTTGGGTCTAGCGGCCGGGGAGCTGTTTTTT.

This clonotype has at least ten counts. The chain couples TRBV29-1 to TRBJ1-1; the D gene is possibly TRBD1 (6 bases). The V gene lost 6 bases and the J gene lost 4 bases, with 15 bases spanning the gap. This CDR3 spans 13 amino acids. Germline CDR1 is SQVTM and CDR2 is ANQGSEA. CDR3 sequence reads: CSVLSQGITEAFF. CDR3 nucleotide sequence: TGCAGCGTCCTATCACAGGGAATCACTGAAGCTTTCTTT.

This clonotype was detected many times. The chain is built from TRBV12-3 or TRBV12-4 and TRBJ1-3; 9 nucleotides align to TRBD1. V shed 6 bases and J 3 bases; nucleotides not matched to a gene: 6. The CDR3 loop spans 15 amino acids. The CDR3 DNA reads TGTGCCAGCAGATCTACAGGGGGCTTTGGAAACACCATATATTTT. The encoded protein is CASRSTGGFGNTIYF.

This clonotype occurred a few times. The genes are TRBV5-1 and TRBJ2-3, with D uncertain. CDR3 length: 14 amino acids. Germline-derived CDR1 and CDR2 are SGHRS and YFSETQ. Between the trimmed V and J ends, which lost 1 base and 4 bases, there was a span of 10 bases. CDR3: CASSLSLSADTQYF. DNA for the CDR3: TGCGCCAGCAGCTTGAGTCTCAGCGCAGATACGCAGTATTTT.

In this sample, this clonotype turned up a few times. This rearrangement joins TRBV19 to TRBJ1-1; D is unresolved. The germline V and J ends were trimmed by 3 bases and 1 base, with 12 bases remaining between them. This CDR3 is built from 15 residues. Germline CDR1 is LNHDA and CDR2 is SQIVND (reference sequence). In DNA, the CDR3 is TGTGCCAGTAGTATTTTCGGCAGCCAGAACACTGAAGCTTTCTTT. As protein: CASSIFGSQNTEAFF.

In this sample, this clonotype turned up many times. The CDR3 loop is CSERQGGTFSTDTQYF. In nucleotides, the CDR3 is TGCAGCGAAAGGCAAGGGGGCACGTTTAGCACAGATACGCAGTATTTT. This chain joins TRBV29-1 and TRBJ2-3; 7 bases agree with TRBD1. Germline CDR1 SQVTM, CDR2 ANQGSEA. After removal of 7 bases from V and 0 bases from J, the junction contained 13 bases not matched to a gene. The CDR3 spans 16 residues.

This clonotype was seen only a few times. This chain uses TRBV29-1 with TRBJ2-5; D uncertain. The CDR3 runs 12 residues. Germline CDR1 and CDR2: SQVTM and ANQGSEA. V lost 4 bases, J lost 2 bases, and 8 bases lay in between. The CDR3 DNA sequence: TGCAGCGTTGTTTTCAGTCAAGAGACCCAGTACTTC. As protein: CSVVFSQETQYF.

This clonotype was seen ten or more times. The V call is TRBV3-1, the J call TRBJ1-1; 7 nucleotides match TRBD1. V lost 2 bases to trimming and J lost 10 bases; unmatched junction nucleotides: 7. Germline lookup yields CDR1 LGHDT and CDR2 YNNKEL (reference sequence). The CDR3 covers 13 residues. The CDR3 loop is CASSQFTGVGAFF. The CDR3 DNA reads TGTGCCAGCAGCCAATTTACAGGGGTCGGAGCTTTCTTT.

This clonotype was detected only a few times. This chain connects TRBV23-1 to TRBJ2-7, with 7 bases matching TRBD2. TRBV23-1 is placed among ORFs of uncertain function. Germline trimming cut 4 bases from V and 13 bases from J; bases unmatched to any gene: 16. The CDR3 consists of 14 residues. CDR3 in amino acids: CASSLNWGLGGGYF. The CDR3 nucleotides read TGCGCCAGCAGTCTAAATTGGGGCTTGGGCGGGGGTTACTTC.

This clonotype has a count of ten or more. CDR3 coding DNA: TGCAGCGTTGCTAGCGGGAGAAGCACAGATACGCAGTATTTT. As protein: CSVASGRSTDTQYF. The genes are TRBV29-1 and TRBJ2-3; 10 bases agree with TRBD2. The ends lost 4 bases at V and 0 bases at J; junction bases unmatched: 1. Germline loops: CDR1 SQVTM, CDR2 ANQGSEA. The CDR3 totals 14 residues.

Ten or more counts support this clonotype. The chain uses TRBV28 and TRBJ2-7, with D hard to call. V lost 8 bases and J lost 0, with 8 bases in between. CDR3 length: 12 amino acids. Germline values: CDR1 MDHEN, CDR2 SYDVKM. CDR3 in amino acids: CASESSSYEQYF. The CDR3 DNA reads TGTGCCAGCGAGTCGTCCTCCTACGAGCAGTACTTC.

In this sample, this clonotype turned up a few times. A much larger clone differs by one base, so this may be a read error. This rearrangement joins TRBV27 to TRBJ1-2; the D gene is possibly TRBD1 (5 bases). V lost 10 bases and J lost 7, with 19 bases in between. Per the germline V gene, CDR1 is MNHEY and CDR2 is SMNVEV (reference sequence). The length of the CDR3 is 13 residues. CDR3: CANKRGGTPGYTF. The CDR3 nucleotides read TGTGCCAACAAAAGAGGAGGGACTCCTGGCTACACCTTC.

This clonotype occurred many times. One end of the junction fails to match germline, which may point to a read error. This chain connects TRBV4-2 to TRBJ1-6; a weak D match, TRBD1 (5 bases). Germline V gene sequence: CDR1 LGHNA, CDR2 YNFKEQ. There are 15 residues in the CDR3. CDR3 protein: CASSQGESYNSPLHF. The CDR3 DNA follows: TGTGCCAGCAGTCAAGGGGAAAGCTATAATTCACCCCTCCACTTT.

This sequence joins TRBV19 and TRBJ2-1, with 10 bases matching TRBD2. The CDR3 runs 16 residues. The J segment lost 4 bases and the V segment lost 4 bases, leaving 7 bases of the junction unmatched. The germline CDR1 and CDR2 sequences are LNHDA and SQIVND (reference sequence). DNA of the CDR3: TGTGCCAGTAGTAGGTCTAGCGGGAGAGATTACAATGAGCAGTTCTTC. Translating gives CASSRSSGRDYNEQFF.

This clonotype was counted a few times. The chain links TRBV7-2 to TRBJ1-1; TRBD1 is a possible D gene (5 bases). Germline loops: CDR1 SGHTA, CDR2 FQGNSA. This CDR3 spans 15 amino acids. Deletions cut 1 base from V and 4 bases from J, with 13 bases between. The CDR3, as DNA: TGTGCCAGCAGCTTAGTCTCAGGGACTTTCACTGAAGCTTTCTTT. Its translation: CASSLVSGTFTEAFF.

This clonotype was detected ten times or more. The gene calls are TRBV20-1 and TRBJ2-1; TRBD2 matches 7 bases. V lost 0 bases to trimming and J lost 7 bases; unmatched junction nucleotides: 12. CDR3 length: 16 residues. Per the germline V gene, CDR1 is DFQATT and CDR2 is SNEGSKA (reference sequence). In DNA form, the CDR3 reads TGCAGTGCTAGAGATTTCAGGAGCGGGAAAGGGAATGAGCAGTTCTTC. Protein sequence: CSARDFRSGKGNEQFF.

This clonotype showed up many times. The rearrangement uses TRBV5-4 and TRBJ1-2; TRBD1 agrees at 8 bases. CDR3 length: 15 residues. With 4 bases clipped from V and 5 bases from J, the junction kept 10 bases outside the gene matches. Germline V lookup: CDR1 SGHNT, CDR2 YYREEE (reference sequence). The CDR3 protein is CASSTGQGFFYGYTF. In DNA form, the CDR3 reads TGTGCCAGCAGCACAGGACAGGGCTTCTTTTATGGCTACACCTTC.

This chain joins TRBV19 and TRBJ2-5, with 7 positions matching TRBD2. Germline CDR1 reads LNHDA; CDR2 reads SQIVND (reference sequence). This CDR3 region has 14 residues. V trimming: 4 bases; J trimming: 2 bases; junction bases outside the gene matches: 4. CDR3 DNA sequence: TGTGCCAGTAGTAGGCTAGCGGATCAAGAGACCCAGTACTTC. Translated, it gives CASSRLADQETQYF.

Many counts were recorded for this clonotype. The rearrangement links TRBV28 to TRBJ2-2; D might be TRBD2 (5 bases). Trimming cost V 4 bases and J 7 bases, with 10 bases left between them. Germline CDR1 is MDHEN and CDR2 is SYDVKM. CDR3 size: 13 residues. CDR3 nucleotides: TGTGCCAGCAGTTCCCCCGGGATCGGGGAGCTGTTTTTT. This codes for CASSSPGIGELFF.

The table lists this clonotype with a few counts. J is TRBJ1-1 and V is TRBV2; D is unclear. Trimming pared 3 bases from V and 6 bases from J, leaving 14 bases between. Germline V gene data show CDR1 as SNHLY and CDR2 as FYNNEI. This CDR3 comprises 14 residues. The CDR3 is CASSEGRSSPEAFF. CDR3 nucleotide sequence: TGTGCCAGCAGTGAGGGTCGGAGTAGTCCTGAAGCTTTCTTT.

This clonotype was detected ten times or more. The chain links TRBV5-1 to TRBJ1-1; D ambiguous. V lost 0 bases to trimming and J lost 4 bases, with 7 bases between them. Germline V CDR1 and CDR2: SGHRS, YFSETQ. The CDR3 consists of 13 residues. CDR3 sequence (DNA): TGCGCCAGCAGCTTGGGTCCCGGCACTGAAGCTTTCTTT. Translating gives CASSLGPGTEAFF.

A few counts support this clonotype. The rearrangement uses TRBV6-5 and TRBJ1-1; TRBD1 might be the D (5 bases). Germline assignment: CDR1 MNHEY and CDR2 SVGAGI. V lost 6 bases to trimming and J lost 4 bases, with 6 bases between them. The CDR3 has 11 amino acids. The CDR3 DNA sequence: TGTGCCAGCAGGAGGGGCACTGAAGCTTTCTTT. Translation: CASRRGTEAFF.

The table lists this clonotype with many counts. The chain is built from TRBV5-1 and TRBJ2-1; D not certain. The germline gives CDR1 SGHRS, CDR2 YFSETQ. The CDR3 is 15 amino acids. Trimming left V 0 bases short and J 1 base short, with 8 bases between. In DNA, the CDR3 is TGCGCCAGCAGCTTGGTGGCTAGTTCCTACAATGAGCAGTTCTTC. This encodes CASSLVASSYNEQFF.

This clonotype appeared many times. This CDR3 reads CASSLGIPGDYEQYF. The DNA for the CDR3 is TGCGCCAGCAGCTTGGGTATCCCGGGGGACTACGAGCAGTACTTC. The V call is TRBV5-1, the J call TRBJ2-7, with a possible D match to TRBD2 (6 bases). CDR3 length equals 15 residues. V lost 0 bases and J 3 bases, leaving 13 bases between the germline ends. Germline V gene lookup returns CDR1 SGHRS and CDR2 YFSETQ.

This clonotype has more than one count but fewer than ten. The chain recombines TRBV7-9 with TRBJ2-1, with D possibly TRBD2 on 6 matching bases. Germline V gene data show CDR1 as SEHNR and CDR2 as FQNEAQ (reference sequence). The CDR3 spans 13 residues. V was pared by 3 bases and J by 10 bases, with 13 bases between. The CDR3 loop reads CASSLGSGGEQFF. DNA for the CDR3: TGTGCCAGCAGCTTGGGTAGCGGAGGGGAGCAGTTCTTC.